This T cell receptor beta chain was recovered during a study of OX40 agonist ivuxolimab in advanced cancers. Sequencing used immunoSEQ multiplex PCR; TCRdb keeps in-frame clones, though not all of them. The sample has over 50,000 clones; 88% are singletons. The length of the CDR3 is 14 residues. CDR1 is SGHNT, CDR2 YYREEE, per germline (reference sequence). The V end was cut by 3 bases, the J end by 1 base, with 7 bases between. The sample here was CD4+ or CD8+ T cells sorted from blood, taken in a trial of the OX40 agonist ivuxolimab. This sequence was found in an adult with an advanced solid tumor such as melanoma, head and neck, liver or kidney cancer. The chain links TRBV5-4 to TRBJ2-2, with TRBD1 as a possible D gene (5 bases). CDR3 bases: TGTGCCAGCAGCTCCCAGGGGAACACCGGGGAGCTGTTTTTT. It translates to CASSSQGNTGELFF.